The clone carrying this T cell receptor (beta chain) was recorded a few times. No antigen is known for it. V dropped 2 bases and J dropped 1 base, with 11 bases sitting between them. The CDR3 is made up of 15 amino acids. Germline loops: CDR1 KGHSH, CDR2 LQKENI. The sample originates from a study of cytomegalovirus exposure and HLA in healthy donors. Overall study results and limits: The study had only CMV serostatus as immune exposure information. The authors listed 150 to 200 TCR beta chains as cytomegalovirus-associated. Specificity for CMV antigens was confirmed in vitro for a few of the CMV-associated chains.

60 Vbeta and 13 Jbeta primers were used in PCR. Sequencing was performed with immunoSEQ multiplex PCR; in TCRdb, only in-frame clones are kept and a portion is missing. The sample records about 150,000 clones, around a tenth being singletons. What was sequenced was PBMCs. This receptor was identified in a male donor in good health and CMV-seronegative. The V gene is TRBV18, the J gene TRBJ1-1, with D unclear. CDR3 bases: TGTGCCAGCTCACCAAAATGGGCGGGGAACACTGAAGCTTTCTTT. It translates to CASSPKWAGNTEAFF.